The rows below give T cell receptor beta chains drawn from one sample of a study of T-cell reconstitution after alpha-beta-depleted transplantation in children. TCRdb fed the PCR reads into MiXCR, producing one record per CDR3 protein. The table has more than 300,000 distinct CDR3 sequences, 16% seen once. The sequencing used PBMCs, mostly from graft donor cells, collected 360 days after TCRalphabeta/CD19-depleted stem cell transplant. All receptors derive from a male patient aged 2-10 years who had a stem cell transplant for acute lymphoblastic leukemia, so the T cells may come from the graft donor. Both conserved end residues are part of each CDR3. D genes are given only for firm matches. The listing skips clone size in some rows; elsewhere it reads once, few, many or a size class.

J gene: TRBJ1-1; D gene: .; clone size: .; V gene: TRBV20-1; CDR3 DNA: TGCAGTGCTAGAGGAGGGGCGGCCACTGAAGCTTTCTTT; CDR3 protein: CSARGGAATEAFF
J gene: TRBJ2-3; D gene: .; clone size: .; V gene: TRBV4-1; CDR3 DNA: TGCGCCAGCAGCCAAGATGTACGTGGGGGCACAGATACGCAGTATTTT; CDR3 protein: CASSQDVRGGTDTQYF
J gene: TRBJ1-5; D gene: TRBD1; clone size: .; V gene: TRBV10-3; CDR3 DNA: TGTGCCATAGGTACAGGGGGCAATCAGCCCCAGCATTTT; CDR3 protein: CAIGTGGNQPQHF
J gene: TRBJ1-1; D gene: TRBD1; clone size: .; V gene: TRBV4-3; CDR3 DNA: TGCGCCAGCAGTCCAAGACCACGGGACAGGGGGCGCGGAGCTTTCTTT; CDR3 protein: CASSPRPRDRGRGAFF
J gene: TRBJ2-1; D gene: .; clone size: few; V gene: TRBV7-3; CDR3 DNA: TGTGCCAGCAGCTTAACGTCGACAGGTTGGAATGAGCAGTTCTTC; CDR3 protein: CASSLTSTGWNEQFF
J gene: TRBJ2-1; D gene: .; clone size: few; V gene: TRBV4-2; CDR3 DNA: TGTGCCAGCAGCCAAGTTGACGGGAGCAGTGGTGAGCAGTTCTTC; CDR3 protein: CASSQVDGSSGEQFF
J gene: TRBJ2-1; D gene: .; clone size: once; V gene: TRBV4-1; CDR3 DNA: TGCGCCAGCAGCCAATTCATCGGGACCAGCTCCTACAATGAGCAGTTCTTC; CDR3 protein: CASSQFIGTSSYNEQFF
J gene: TRBJ2-1; D gene: .; clone size: few; V gene: TRBV9; CDR3 DNA: TGTGCCAGCAGCGCCGAGAGGCCCTTTTCCTACAATGAGCAGTTCTTC; CDR3 protein: CASSAERPFSYNEQFF
J gene: TRBJ2-1; D gene: TRBD1; clone size: many; V gene: TRBV5-1; CDR3 DNA: TGCGCCAGCAGCTTGGATCCGGGACAGGGAAGATACAATGAGCAGTTCTTC; CDR3 protein: CASSLDPGQGRYNEQFF
J gene: TRBJ2-3; D gene: TRBD1; clone size: .; V gene: TRBV18; CDR3 DNA: TGTGCCAGCTCACCCCCCAGGGGGATCACAGATACGCAGTATTTT; CDR3 protein: CASSPPRGITDTQYF
J gene: TRBJ1-2; D gene: .; clone size: .; V gene: TRBV12-3/TRBV12-4; CDR3 DNA: TGTGCCAGCAGTTTATCCCGGCTTAGTCAGTATAACTATGGCTACACCTTC; CDR3 protein: CASSLSRLSQYNYGYTF
J gene: TRBJ2-1; D gene: .; clone size: few; V gene: TRBV29-1; CDR3 DNA: TGCAGCGTTGAGGGGGGACATACTCGTATCAATGAGCAGTTCTTC; CDR3 protein: CSVEGGHTRINEQFF
J gene: TRBJ1-5; D gene: .; clone size: few; V gene: TRBV6-5; CDR3 DNA: TGTGCCAGCAGCTCAGCCCCTGATCAGCCCCAGCATTTT; CDR3 protein: CASSSAPDQPQHF
J gene: TRBJ2-7; D gene: .; clone size: few; V gene: TRBV5-1; CDR3 DNA: TGCGCCAGCAGCTTGGCCGTAGCGGAGAGCTCCTACGAGCAGTACTTC; CDR3 protein: CASSLAVAESSYEQYF
J gene: TRBJ2-5; D gene: .; clone size: few; V gene: TRBV28; CDR3 DNA: TGTGCCGAAGGGGCTAGCCGGGAGACCCAGTACTTC; CDR3 protein: CAEGASRETQYF
J gene: TRBJ2-3; D gene: .; clone size: many; V gene: TRBV29-1; CDR3 DNA: TGCAGCGCGAGACAGCCCCCAGCCTCTGCGGATACGCAGTATTTT; CDR3 protein: CSARQPPASADTQYF
J gene: TRBJ2-3; D gene: TRBD1; clone size: many; V gene: TRBV7-7; CDR3 DNA: TGTGCTAGCAGCCCCGGGACAGGGAGCACAGATACGCAGTATTTT; CDR3 protein: CASSPGTGSTDTQYF
J gene: TRBJ1-3; D gene: TRBD1; clone size: .; V gene: TRBV7-3; CDR3 DNA: TGTGCCAGCAGCTCGACAGGGGGAGGAAACACCATATATTTT; CDR3 protein: CASSSTGGGNTIYF
J gene: TRBJ2-1; D gene: TRBD1; clone size: few; V gene: TRBV6-2/TRBV6-3; CDR3 DNA: TGTGCCATCGGGACAGGGGATGAGCAGTTCTTC; CDR3 protein: CAIGTGDEQFF
J gene: TRBJ2-2; D gene: TRBD1; clone size: few; V gene: TRBV12-3/TRBV12-4; CDR3 DNA: TGTGCCAGCAGTTATGGACAGGGTTGGACCGGGGAGCTGTTTTTT; CDR3 protein: CASSYGQGWTGELFF
J gene: TRBJ1-3; D gene: .; clone size: .; V gene: TRBV3-1; CDR3 DNA: TGTGCCAGCAGCCAAGTGGGGGGTGGAAACACCATATATTTT; CDR3 protein: CASSQVGGGNTIYF
J gene: TRBJ1-2; D gene: TRBD1; clone size: many; V gene: TRBV5-1; CDR3 DNA: TGCGCCAGCAGCTTACCGGGACAGGGGTCAGCGTATGGCTACACCTTC; CDR3 protein: CASSLPGQGSAYGYTF
J gene: TRBJ2-3; D gene: .; clone size: .; V gene: TRBV29-1; CDR3 DNA: TGCAGCGCCTACAGGCTCGTTCCCACAGATACGCAGTATTTT; CDR3 protein: CSAYRLVPTDTQYF
J gene: TRBJ1-6; D gene: .; clone size: few; V gene: TRBV11-2; CDR3 DNA: TGTGCCAGCAGCTTAGTCCTCAGAGATTCACCCCTCCACTTT; CDR3 protein: CASSLVLRDSPLHF
J gene: TRBJ2-5; D gene: TRBD1; clone size: few; V gene: TRBV7-2; CDR3 DNA: TGTGCCAGCAGCTCTGGGACAGGGGTACAAGAGACCCAGTACTTC; CDR3 protein: CASSSGTGVQETQYF
J gene: TRBJ1-1; D gene: .; clone size: few; V gene: TRBV19; CDR3 DNA: TGTGCCAGCCGACAGGCCAGCCCGGAAAAGACTTTT; CDR3 protein: CASRQASPEKTF
J gene: TRBJ2-7; D gene: TRBD1; clone size: many; V gene: TRBV5-6; CDR3 DNA: TGTGCCAGCAGCTTCCTGGACAGGCCGAGCTCCTACGAGCAGTACTTC; CDR3 protein: CASSFLDRPSSYEQYF
J gene: TRBJ2-5; D gene: TRBD2; clone size: few; V gene: TRBV29-1; CDR3 DNA: TGCAGCGTTGAACTAGCGGGAGAGACCCAGTACTTC; CDR3 protein: CSVELAGETQYF
J gene: TRBJ2-7; D gene: .; clone size: few; V gene: TRBV7-8; CDR3 DNA: TGTGCCAGCAGCTTAGGTCCCGGCCCCTACGAGCAGTACTTC; CDR3 protein: CASSLGPGPYEQYF
J gene: TRBJ2-5; D gene: .; clone size: .; V gene: TRBV7-9; CDR3 DNA: TGTGCCAGCAGCTTATGGCTCGGGCAGGGCCAAGAGACCCAGTACTTC; CDR3 protein: CASSLWLGQGQETQYF
J gene: TRBJ2-7; D gene: .; clone size: many; V gene: TRBV29-1; CDR3 DNA: TGCAGCGTTACTGACCCTTACGAGCAGTACTTC; CDR3 protein: CSVTDPYEQYF
J gene: TRBJ2-5; D gene: .; clone size: few; V gene: TRBV18; CDR3 DNA: TGTGCCAGCTCACCACTCCGACTAGGGGGTCAAGAGACCCAGTACTTC; CDR3 protein: CASSPLRLGGQETQYF
J gene: TRBJ1-3; D gene: .; clone size: .; V gene: TRBV7-2; CDR3 DNA: TGTGCCAGCAGCTTCTTCGACAGGATCTCTGGAAACACCATATATTTT; CDR3 protein: CASSFFDRISGNTIYF
J gene: TRBJ1-2; D gene: .; clone size: few; V gene: TRBV18; CDR3 DNA: TGTGCCAGCTCACCAACCAGTACCAAAGGGGGCTACACCTTC; CDR3 protein: CASSPTSTKGGYTF
J gene: TRBJ2-1; D gene: .; clone size: .; V gene: TRBV9; CDR3 DNA: TGTGCCAGCACCCCTGCATGGGGCTCCTACAATGAGCAGTTCTTC; CDR3 protein: CASTPAWGSYNEQFF
J gene: TRBJ2-3; D gene: TRBD1; clone size: .; V gene: TRBV6-5; CDR3 DNA: TGTGCCAGCAGTTACGAGTGGGGGACAGCCACAGATACGCAGTATTTT; CDR3 protein: CASSYEWGTATDTQYF
J gene: TRBJ1-5; D gene: .; clone size: many; V gene: TRBV12-3/TRBV12-4; CDR3 DNA: TGTGCCAGCAGTTTAGAGGTTCTCGCACTGAACCATAATCAGCCCCAGCATTTT; CDR3 protein: CASSLEVLALNHNQPQHF
J gene: TRBJ2-3; D gene: TRBD1; clone size: few; V gene: TRBV3-1; CDR3 DNA: TGTGCCAGCAGCCCAGTGGACATAGCGTTATCAGGGGGAAGCACAGATACGCAGTATTTT; CDR3 protein: CASSPVDIALSGGSTDTQYF
J gene: TRBJ2-5; D gene: .; clone size: few; V gene: TRBV3-1; CDR3 DNA: TGTGCCAGCAGCCAAGCGGAGACCCAGTACTTC; CDR3 protein: CASSQAETQYF
J gene: TRBJ2-3; D gene: .; clone size: .; V gene: TRBV5-1; CDR3 DNA: TGCGCCAGCGCCCCTAGCACAGATACGCAGTATTTT; CDR3 protein: CASAPSTDTQYF
J gene: TRBJ2-1; D gene: .; clone size: few; V gene: TRBV6-1; CDR3 DNA: TGTGCCAGCACGGGAGATAGCTCCTACAATGAGCAGTTCTTC; CDR3 protein: CASTGDSSYNEQFF
J gene: TRBJ1-2; D gene: TRBD1; clone size: .; V gene: TRBV7-6; CDR3 DNA: TGTGCCAGCAGCCAAGGGGGCAATAGTAAGGGCTACACCTTC; CDR3 protein: CASSQGGNSKGYTF
J gene: TRBJ1-5; D gene: .; clone size: many; V gene: TRBV12-3/TRBV12-4; CDR3 DNA: TGTGCCAGCAGTTTGGCTGGCAATCAGCCCCAGCATTTT; CDR3 protein: CASSLAGNQPQHF
J gene: TRBJ2-3; D gene: .; clone size: .; V gene: TRBV5-1; CDR3 DNA: TGCGCCAGCAACCCCGGGCAAGGGGCCACAGATACGCAGTATTTT; CDR3 protein: CASNPGQGATDTQYF
J gene: TRBJ1-6; D gene: .; clone size: many; V gene: TRBV6-5; CDR3 DNA: TGTGCCAGCAGCCAGGACAGTAACCGAAATTCACCCCTCCACTTT; CDR3 protein: CASSQDSNRNSPLHF
J gene: TRBJ2-7; D gene: .; clone size: .; V gene: TRBV28; CDR3 DNA: TGTGCCAGCAGTTTTGGGGCCTCCTACGAGCAGTACTTC; CDR3 protein: CASSFGASYEQYF
J gene: TRBJ2-7; D gene: .; clone size: few; V gene: TRBV11-2; CDR3 DNA: TGTGCCAGCAGCTTAGACTGGGCGGGTGGGGGGCGATACGAGCAGTACTTC; CDR3 protein: CASSLDWAGGGRYEQYF
J gene: TRBJ2-2; D gene: .; clone size: few; V gene: TRBV12-3/TRBV12-4; CDR3 DNA: TGTGCCAGCAGTTTCACGGGAAACACCGGGGAGCTGTTTTTT; CDR3 protein: CASSFTGNTGELFF